This TCR beta chain was retrieved from a study of blood T cell repertoires in COVID-19. Assay used: immunoSEQ multiplex PCR; TCRdb lists only in-frame clones, some missing. The table lists 250,000 to 300,000 clones, roughly 86% of them singletons. Germline V gives CDR1 GTSNPN, CDR2 SVGIG (reference sequence). This CDR3 is built from 15 residues. V lost 1 base and J lost 4, with 16 bases in between. Sequenced material: PBMCs or T cells enriched from blood (not recorded which). The TCR was taken from a woman aged 45-65 years who had been exposed to COVID-19. The chain employs TRBV30 and TRBJ1-2, with D hard to call. This CDR3 reads CAWSEAMTFLYGYTF. In DNA, the CDR3 is TGTGCCTGGAGTGAAGCTATGACATTCCTCTATGGCTACACCTTC.